The clone carrying this T cell receptor beta chain has only a few counts. As yet, its antigen is unknown. Alongside a J-beta primer mix, a sample-barcoded 5' primer served in a second PCR lasting about 6 to 11 cycles. TCRdb fed the 5' RACE reads into MiXCR, producing one record per CDR3 protein. The profile shows over a million distinct CDR3 sequences, around 42% of them singletons. V lost 3 bases to trimming and J lost 1 base; unmatched junction nucleotides: 6. Per the germline V gene, CDR1 is LGHNA and CDR2 is YNFKEQ. The CDR3 is 16 amino acids. The data are from a study of blood T cells in healthy people across ages. Study observations and caveats: The lack of PBMC sorting stopped any conclusive naive versus antigen-experienced comparison. Getting older went along with TCR beta diversity per million T cells dropping roughly linearly.

The sample comprised blood. The chain uses TRBV4-2 and TRBJ2-5; the match to TRBD2 covers 9 bases. The receptor was isolated from a woman younger than 35 in good health. The CDR3 loop reads CASSQDSGRFQETQYF. CDR3 nucleotide sequence: TGTGCCAGCAGCCAGGACAGCGGGAGGTTCCAAGAGACCCAGTACTTC.